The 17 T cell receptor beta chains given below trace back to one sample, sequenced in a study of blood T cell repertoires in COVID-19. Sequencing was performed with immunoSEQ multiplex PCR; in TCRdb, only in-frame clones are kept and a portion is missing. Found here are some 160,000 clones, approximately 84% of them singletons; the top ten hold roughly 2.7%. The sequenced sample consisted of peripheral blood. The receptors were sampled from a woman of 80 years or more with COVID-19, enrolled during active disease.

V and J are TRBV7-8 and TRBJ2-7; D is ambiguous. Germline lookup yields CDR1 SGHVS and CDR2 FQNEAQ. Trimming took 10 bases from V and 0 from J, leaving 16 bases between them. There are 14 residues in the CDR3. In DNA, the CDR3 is TGTGCCACCCAGCTTAGGTACAGCTCCTACGAGCAGTACTTC. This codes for CATQLRYSSYEQYF.

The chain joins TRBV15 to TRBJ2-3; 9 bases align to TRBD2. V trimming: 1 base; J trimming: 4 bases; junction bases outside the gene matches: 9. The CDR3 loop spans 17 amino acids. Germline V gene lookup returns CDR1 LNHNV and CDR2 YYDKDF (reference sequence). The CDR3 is CATSRAAGGGAPDTQYF. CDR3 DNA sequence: TGTGCCACCAGCAGAGCCGCCGGCGGGGGGGCCCCAGATACGCAGTATTTT. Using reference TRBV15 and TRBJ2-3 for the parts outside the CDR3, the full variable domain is DAMVIQNPRYQVTQFGKPVTLSCSQTLNHNVMYWYQQKSSQAPKLLFHYYDKDFNNEADTPDNFQSRRPNTSFCFLDIRSPGLGDTAMYLCATSRAAGGGAPDTQYFGPGTRLTVL.

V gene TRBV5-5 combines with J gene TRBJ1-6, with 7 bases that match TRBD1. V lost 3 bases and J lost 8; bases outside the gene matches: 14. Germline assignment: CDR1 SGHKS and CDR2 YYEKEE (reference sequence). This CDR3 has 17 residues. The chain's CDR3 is CASSSHGTALGYSPLHF. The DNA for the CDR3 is TGTGCCAGCAGCTCTCACGGGACAGCCCTAGGTTATTCACCCCTCCACTTT.

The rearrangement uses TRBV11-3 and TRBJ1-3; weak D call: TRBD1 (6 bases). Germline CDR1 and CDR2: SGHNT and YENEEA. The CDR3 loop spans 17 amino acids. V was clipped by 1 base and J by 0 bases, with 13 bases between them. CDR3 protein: CASSLAAGASSGNTIYF. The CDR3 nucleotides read TGTGCCAGCAGCTTAGCGGCAGGGGCGTCCTCTGGAAACACCATATATTTT. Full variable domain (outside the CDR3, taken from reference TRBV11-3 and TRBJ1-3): EAGVVQSPRYKIIEKKQPVAFWCNPISGHNTLYWYLQNLGQGPELLIRYENEEAVDDSQLPKDRFSAERLKGVDSTLKIQPAELGDSAVYLCASSLAAGASSGNTIYFGEGSWLTVV.

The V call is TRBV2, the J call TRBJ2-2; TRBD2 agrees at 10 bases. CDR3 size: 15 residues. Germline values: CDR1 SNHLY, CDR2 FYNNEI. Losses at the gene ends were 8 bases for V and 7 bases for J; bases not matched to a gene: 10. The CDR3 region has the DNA TGTGCCAGCGCTCGGAGCGGGGGGGCCGTCGGGGAGCTGTTTTTT. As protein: CASARSGGAVGELFF.

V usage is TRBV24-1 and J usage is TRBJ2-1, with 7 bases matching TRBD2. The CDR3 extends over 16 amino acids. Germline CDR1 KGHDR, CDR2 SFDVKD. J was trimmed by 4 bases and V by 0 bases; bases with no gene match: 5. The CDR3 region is CATSDLGGSTYNEQFF. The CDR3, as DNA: TGTGCCACCAGTGATTTGGGCGGGAGCACTTACAATGAGCAGTTCTTC.

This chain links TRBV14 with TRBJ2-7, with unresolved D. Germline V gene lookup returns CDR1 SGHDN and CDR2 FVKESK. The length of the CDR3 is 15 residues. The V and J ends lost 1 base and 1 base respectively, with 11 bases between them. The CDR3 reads CASSQGRVRSYEQYF. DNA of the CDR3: TGTGCCAGCAGCCAAGGACGGGTGAGGTCCTACGAGCAGTACTTC.

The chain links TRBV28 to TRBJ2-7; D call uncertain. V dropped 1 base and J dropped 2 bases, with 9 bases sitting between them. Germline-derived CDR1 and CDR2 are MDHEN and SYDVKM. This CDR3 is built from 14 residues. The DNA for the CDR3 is TGTGCCAGCAGTTTATTAAGTACACCCTACGAGCAGTACTTC. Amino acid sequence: CASSLLSTPYEQYF. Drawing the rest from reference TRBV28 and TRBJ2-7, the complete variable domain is DVKVTQSSRYLVKRTGEKVFLECVQDMDHENMFWYRQDPGLGLRLIYFSYDVKMKEKGDIPEGYSVSREKKERFSLILESASTNQTSMYLCASSLLSTPYEQYFGPGTRLTVT.

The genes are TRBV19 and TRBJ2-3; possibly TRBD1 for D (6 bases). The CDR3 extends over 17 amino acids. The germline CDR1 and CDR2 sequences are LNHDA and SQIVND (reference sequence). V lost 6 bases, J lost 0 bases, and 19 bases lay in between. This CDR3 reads CASSTYRTDLSTDTQYF. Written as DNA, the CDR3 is TGTGCCAGTAGCACGTATCGGACAGATCTTAGCACAGATACGCAGTATTTT.

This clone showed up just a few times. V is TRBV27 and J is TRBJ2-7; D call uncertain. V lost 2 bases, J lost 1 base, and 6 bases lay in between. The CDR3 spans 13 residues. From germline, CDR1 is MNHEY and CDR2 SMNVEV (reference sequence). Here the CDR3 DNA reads TGTGCCAGCAGTTTACTTCCGTCCTACGAGCAGTACTTC. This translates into CASSLLPSYEQYF.

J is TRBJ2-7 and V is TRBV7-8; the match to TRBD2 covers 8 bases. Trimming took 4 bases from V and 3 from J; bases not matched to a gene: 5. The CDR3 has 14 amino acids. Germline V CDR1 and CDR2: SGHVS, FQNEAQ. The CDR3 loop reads CASSSDRGGYEQYF. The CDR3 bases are TGTGCCAGCAGCTCCGATCGGGGGGGCTACGAGCAGTACTTC.

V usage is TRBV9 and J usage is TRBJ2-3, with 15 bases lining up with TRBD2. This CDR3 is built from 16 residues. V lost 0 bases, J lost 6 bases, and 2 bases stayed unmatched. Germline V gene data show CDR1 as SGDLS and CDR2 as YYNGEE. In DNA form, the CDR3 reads TGTGCCAGCAGCGTAGCCGGACTAGCGGGGGGGGATACGCAGTATTTT. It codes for CASSVAGLAGGDTQYF.

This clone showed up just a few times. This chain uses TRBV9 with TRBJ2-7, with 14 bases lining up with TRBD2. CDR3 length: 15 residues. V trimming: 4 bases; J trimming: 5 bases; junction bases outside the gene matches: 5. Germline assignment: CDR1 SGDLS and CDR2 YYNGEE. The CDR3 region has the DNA TGTGCCAGCAGCCCAGGGACTAGCGGGAGCCACGAGCAGTACTTC. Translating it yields CASSPGTSGSHEQYF. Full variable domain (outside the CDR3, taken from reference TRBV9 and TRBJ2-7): DSGVTQTPKHLITATGQRVTLRCSPRSGDLSVYWYQQSLDQGLQFLIQYYNGEERAKGNILERFSAQQFPDLHSELNLSSLELGDSALYFCASSPGTSGSHEQYFGPGTRLTVT.

CDR3 nucleotide sequence: TGCAGCGTTGAAGAACAGGGGGGCAATGAGCAGTTCTTC. This translates into CSVEEQGGNEQFF. V is TRBV29-1 and J is TRBJ2-1; 8 positions agree with TRBD1. V trimming: 0 bases; J trimming: 6 bases; junction bases outside the gene matches: 1. This CDR3 contains 13 residues. Germline V CDR1 and CDR2: SQVTM, ANQGSEA.

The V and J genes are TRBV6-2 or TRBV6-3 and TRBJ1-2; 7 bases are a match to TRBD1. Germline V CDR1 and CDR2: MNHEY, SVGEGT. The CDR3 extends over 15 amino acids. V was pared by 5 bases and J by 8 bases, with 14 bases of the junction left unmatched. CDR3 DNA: TGTGCCAGCAGTCGAATCTTCCGGGACAGTCGCGGCTACACCTTC. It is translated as CASSRIFRDSRGYTF.

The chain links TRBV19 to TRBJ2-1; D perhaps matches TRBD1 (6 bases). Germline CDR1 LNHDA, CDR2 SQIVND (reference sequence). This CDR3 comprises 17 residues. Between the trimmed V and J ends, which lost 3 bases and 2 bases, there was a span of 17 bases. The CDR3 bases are TGTGCCAGTAGTATCGCGACAGGCATCCTTGCCTACAATGAGCAGTTCTTC. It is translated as CASSIATGILAYNEQFF.

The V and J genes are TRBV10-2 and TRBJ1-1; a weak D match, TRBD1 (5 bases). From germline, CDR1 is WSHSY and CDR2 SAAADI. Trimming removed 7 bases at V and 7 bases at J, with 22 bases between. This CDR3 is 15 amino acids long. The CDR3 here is CASIAARAGSDEAFF. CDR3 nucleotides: TGCGCCAGCATCGCTGCAAGGGCAGGGTCCGATGAAGCTTTCTTT.